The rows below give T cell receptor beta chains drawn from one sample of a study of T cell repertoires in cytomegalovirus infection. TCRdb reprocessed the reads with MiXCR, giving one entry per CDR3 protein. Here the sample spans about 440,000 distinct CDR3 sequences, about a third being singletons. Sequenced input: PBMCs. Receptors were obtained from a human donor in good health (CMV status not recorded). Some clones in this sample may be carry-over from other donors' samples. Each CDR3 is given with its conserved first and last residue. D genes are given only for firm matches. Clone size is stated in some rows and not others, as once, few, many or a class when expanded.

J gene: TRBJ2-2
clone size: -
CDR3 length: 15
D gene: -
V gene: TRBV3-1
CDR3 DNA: TGTGCCAGCAGCCTCGACAGGGAGGACACCGGGGAGCTGTTTTTT
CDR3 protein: CASSLDREDTGELFF

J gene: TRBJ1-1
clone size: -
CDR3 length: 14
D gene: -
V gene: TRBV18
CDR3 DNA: TGTGCCAGCTCACCAGCCAGGGCGGGTGGCGAGGCTTTCTTT
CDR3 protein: CASSPARAGGEAFF

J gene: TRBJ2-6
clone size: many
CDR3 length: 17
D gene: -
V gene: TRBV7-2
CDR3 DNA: TGTGCCAGCAGCTCAGGGGGGTTTAGCTCTGGGGCCAACGTCCTGACTTTC
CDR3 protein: CASSSGGFSSGANVLTF

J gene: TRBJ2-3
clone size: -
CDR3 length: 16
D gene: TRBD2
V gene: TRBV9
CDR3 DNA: TGTGCCAGCAGCTCCAGGGGTAGCGGGGTGACAGATACGCAGTATTTT
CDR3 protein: CASSSRGSGVTDTQYF

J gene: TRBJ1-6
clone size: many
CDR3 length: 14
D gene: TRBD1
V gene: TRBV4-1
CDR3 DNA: TGCGCCAGCAGCCTCGGGACAGGGAGATCACCCCTCCACTTT
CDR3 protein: CASSLGTGRSPLHF

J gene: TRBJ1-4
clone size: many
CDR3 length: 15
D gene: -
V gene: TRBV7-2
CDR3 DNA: TGTGCCAGCAGCTTAGTCCCAGATGTTGTATCTCAACTGTTTTTT
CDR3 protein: CASSLVPDVVSQLFF

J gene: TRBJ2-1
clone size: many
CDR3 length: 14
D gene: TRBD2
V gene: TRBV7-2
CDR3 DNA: TGTGCCAGCAGCTTCTTAGCGGGGGGGCGTGAGCAGTTCTTC
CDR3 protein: CASSFLAGGREQFF

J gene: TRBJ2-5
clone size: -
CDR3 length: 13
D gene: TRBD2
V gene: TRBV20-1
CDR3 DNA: TGCAGTGCGTTTCTAGCGGGGGGGCAGACCCAGTACTTC
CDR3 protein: CSAFLAGGQTQYF

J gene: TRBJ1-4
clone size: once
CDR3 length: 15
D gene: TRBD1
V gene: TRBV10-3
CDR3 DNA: TGTGCCATCAGTGATTACCGGGACAGTCATGAGAAACTGTTTTTT
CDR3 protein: CAISDYRDSHEKLFF

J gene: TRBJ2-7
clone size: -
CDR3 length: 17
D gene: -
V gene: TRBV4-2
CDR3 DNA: TGTGCCAGCAGCCAAGTTGGAAGGGGCTCAAGCTCCTACGAGCAGTACTTC
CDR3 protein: CASSQVGRGSSSYEQYF

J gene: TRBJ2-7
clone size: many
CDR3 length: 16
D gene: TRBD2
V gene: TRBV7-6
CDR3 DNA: TGTGCCAGCAGCTTGGGTGGCGGGGGGAGCTCCTACGAGCAGTACTTC
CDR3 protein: CASSLGGGGSSYEQYF

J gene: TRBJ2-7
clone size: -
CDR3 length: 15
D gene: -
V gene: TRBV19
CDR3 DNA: TGTGCCAGTAGTATGAGATCGGGACACCTATACGAGCAGTACTTC
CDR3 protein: CASSMRSGHLYEQYF

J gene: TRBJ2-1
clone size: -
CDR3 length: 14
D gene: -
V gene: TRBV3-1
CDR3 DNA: TGTGCCAGCAGCTCCCGGACTACTTCCTTGGAGCAGTTCTTC
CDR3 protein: CASSSRTTSLEQFF

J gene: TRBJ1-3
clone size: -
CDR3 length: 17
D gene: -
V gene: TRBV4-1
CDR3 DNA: TGCGCCAGCAGCCAAGATAACGCACGGAGCTCTGGAAACACCATATATTTT
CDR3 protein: CASSQDNARSSGNTIYF

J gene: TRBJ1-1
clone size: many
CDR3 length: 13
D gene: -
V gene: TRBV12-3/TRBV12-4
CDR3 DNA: TGTGCCAGCAGCTTAGTCGGAAACACTGAAGCTTTCTTT
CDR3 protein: CASSLVGNTEAFF

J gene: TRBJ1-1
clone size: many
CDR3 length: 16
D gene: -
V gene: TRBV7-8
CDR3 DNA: TGTGCCAGCAGCTTAAGCCGGACACGGAGTCCAGCTGAAGCTTTCTTT
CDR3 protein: CASSLSRTRSPAEAFF

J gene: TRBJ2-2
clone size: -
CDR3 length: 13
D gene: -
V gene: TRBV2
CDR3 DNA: TGTGCCAGCAATCCAGAGAACACCGGGGAGCTGTTTTTT
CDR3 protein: CASNPENTGELFF

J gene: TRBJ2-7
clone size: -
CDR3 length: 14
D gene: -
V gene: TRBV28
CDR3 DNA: TGTGCCAGCAGTCCCGGGGACATGGACGACGAGCAGTACTTC
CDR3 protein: CASSPGDMDDEQYF

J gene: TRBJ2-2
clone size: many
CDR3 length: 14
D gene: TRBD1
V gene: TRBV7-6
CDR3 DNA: TGTGCCAGCAGTTATACAGGGGGCGACGGGGAGCTGTTTTTT
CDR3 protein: CASSYTGGDGELFF

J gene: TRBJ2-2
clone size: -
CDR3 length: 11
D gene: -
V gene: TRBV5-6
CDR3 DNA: TGTGCCAGCAGCTTCGGAGGGGAGCTGTTTTTT
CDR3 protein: CASSFGGELFF

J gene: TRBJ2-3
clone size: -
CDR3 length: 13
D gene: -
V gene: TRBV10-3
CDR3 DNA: TGTGCCCCAGGCTCGGGGGGCACAGATACGCAGTATTTT
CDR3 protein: CAPGSGGTDTQYF

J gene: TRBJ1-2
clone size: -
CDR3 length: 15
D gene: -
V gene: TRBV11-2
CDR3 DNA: TGTGCCAGCAGCTTAAGTCCGAAAGCTAACTATGGCTACACCTTC
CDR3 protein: CASSLSPKANYGYTF

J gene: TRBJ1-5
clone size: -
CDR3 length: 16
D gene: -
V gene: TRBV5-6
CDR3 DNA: TGTGCCAGCAGCTTGGGGACAGAGGCGAGCAATCAGCCCCAGCATTTT
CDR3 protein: CASSLGTEASNQPQHF

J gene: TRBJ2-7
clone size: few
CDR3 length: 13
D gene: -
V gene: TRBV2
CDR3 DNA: TGTGCCAGCAGTGAAGAGGGCAGCTACGAGCAGTACTTC
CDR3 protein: CASSEEGSYEQYF

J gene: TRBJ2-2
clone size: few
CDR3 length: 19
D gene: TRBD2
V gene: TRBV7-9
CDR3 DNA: TGTGCCAGCAGTTCAGACGGTCCGGGACTAGCGGGGGACACCGGGGAGCTGTTTTTT
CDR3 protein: CASSSDGPGLAGDTGELFF

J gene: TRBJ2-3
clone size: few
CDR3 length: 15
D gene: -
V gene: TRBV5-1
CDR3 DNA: TGCGCCAGCATAACAGGGATTTCTAGCACAGATACGCAGTATTTT
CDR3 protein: CASITGISSTDTQYF

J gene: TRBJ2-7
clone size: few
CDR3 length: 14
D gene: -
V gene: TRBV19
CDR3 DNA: TGTGCCAGTAGTATAGTATTGGACAACTACGAGCAGTACTTC
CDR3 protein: CASSIVLDNYEQYF

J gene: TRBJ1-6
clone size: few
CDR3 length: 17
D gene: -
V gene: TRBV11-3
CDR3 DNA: TGTGCCAGCAGCTTAGATATTGGGTTTTTTGATAATTCACCCCTCCACTTT
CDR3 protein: CASSLDIGFFDNSPLHF

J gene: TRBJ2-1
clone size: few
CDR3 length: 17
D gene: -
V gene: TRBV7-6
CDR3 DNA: TGTGCCAGCAGCTTAGGGGCCCAGTACAGGGTGAACAATGAGCAGTTCTTC
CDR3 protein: CASSLGAQYRVNNEQFF

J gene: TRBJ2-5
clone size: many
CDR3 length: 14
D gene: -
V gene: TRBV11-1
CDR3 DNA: TGTGCCAGCAGCTACGGGACAAGCGGGGAGACCCAGTACTTC
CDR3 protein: CASSYGTSGETQYF

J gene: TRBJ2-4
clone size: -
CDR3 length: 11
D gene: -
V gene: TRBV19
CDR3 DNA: TGTGCCAGTACACAGGGAAACATTCAGTACTTC
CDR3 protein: CASTQGNIQYF

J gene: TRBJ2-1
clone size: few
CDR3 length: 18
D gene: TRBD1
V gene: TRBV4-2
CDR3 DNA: TGTGCCAGCAGCCTGGAAAGCCGTGACAGGGGGGTTTACAATGAGCAGTTCTTC
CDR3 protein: CASSLESRDRGVYNEQFF

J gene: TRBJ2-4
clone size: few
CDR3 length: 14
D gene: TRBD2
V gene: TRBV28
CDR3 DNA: TGTGCCAGCAGTTTATCCGGGGGGGAAAACATTCAGTACTTC
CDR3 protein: CASSLSGGENIQYF

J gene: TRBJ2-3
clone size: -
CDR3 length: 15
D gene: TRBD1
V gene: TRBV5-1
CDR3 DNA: TGCGCCAGCAGACCCGGGACAGGGTTAGCAGATACGCAGTATTTT
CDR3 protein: CASRPGTGLADTQYF

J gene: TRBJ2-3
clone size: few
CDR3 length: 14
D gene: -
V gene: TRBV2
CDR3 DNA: TGTGCCAGCAGTGAAGCCAGGCTCACAGATACGCAGTATTTT
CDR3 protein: CASSEARLTDTQYF

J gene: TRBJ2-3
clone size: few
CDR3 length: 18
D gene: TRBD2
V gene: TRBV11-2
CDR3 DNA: TGTGCCAGCAGCTTACGAGTAGCGGGGGAGTTTGGCACAGATACGCAGTATTTT
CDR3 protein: CASSLRVAGEFGTDTQYF

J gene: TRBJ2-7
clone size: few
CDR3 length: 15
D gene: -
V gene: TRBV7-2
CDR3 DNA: TGTGCCAGCAGCTTAGCCCCGGGACCAATCCACGAGCAGTACTTC
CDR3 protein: CASSLAPGPIHEQYF

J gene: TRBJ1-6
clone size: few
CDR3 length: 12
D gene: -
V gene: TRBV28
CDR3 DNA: TGTGCCGCCCAGCGGAATAATTCACCCCTCCACTTT
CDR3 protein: CAAQRNNSPLHF

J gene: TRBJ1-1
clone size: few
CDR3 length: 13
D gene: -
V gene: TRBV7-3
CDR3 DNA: TGTGCCAGCAGCTTAAATAGCGGCACTGAAGCTTTCTTT
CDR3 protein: CASSLNSGTEAFF

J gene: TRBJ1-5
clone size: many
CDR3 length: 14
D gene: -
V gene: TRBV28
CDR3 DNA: TGTGCCAGCAGTTTATACGAGACCAATCAGCCCCAGCATTTT
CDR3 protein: CASSLYETNQPQHF

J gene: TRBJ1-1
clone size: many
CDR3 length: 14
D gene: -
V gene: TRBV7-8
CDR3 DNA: TGTGCCAGCAGCTTAGCGAATTCGGGAAAGGGAGCTTTCTTT
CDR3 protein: CASSLANSGKGAFF

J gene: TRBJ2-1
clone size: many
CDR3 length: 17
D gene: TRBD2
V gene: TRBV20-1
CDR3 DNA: TGCAGTGCTAGAGTCTTCTCAGCGGGGGGGCCCAACAATGAGCAGTTCTTC
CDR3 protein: CSARVFSAGGPNNEQFF

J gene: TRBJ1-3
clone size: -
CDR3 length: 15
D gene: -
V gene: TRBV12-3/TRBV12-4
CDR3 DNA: TGTGCCAGCAGTTTTAGAACGGCTTCTGGAAACACCATATATTTT
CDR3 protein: CASSFRTASGNTIYF

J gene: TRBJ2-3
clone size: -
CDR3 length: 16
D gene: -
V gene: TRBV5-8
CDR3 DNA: TGTGCCAGCAGCTTGAGTACACGCGGTAGCACAGATACGCAGTATTTT
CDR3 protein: CASSLSTRGSTDTQYF

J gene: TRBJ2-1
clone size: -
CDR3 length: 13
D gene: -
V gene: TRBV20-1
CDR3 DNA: TGCAGTGCTAGGGGGACCCACGGCGATGAGCAGTTCTTC
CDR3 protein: CSARGTHGDEQFF

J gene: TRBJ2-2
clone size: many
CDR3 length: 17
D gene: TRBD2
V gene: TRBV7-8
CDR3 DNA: TGTGCCAGCAGCTCGGCGCAGCTAGCGGGCTTCACCGGGGAGCTGTTTTTT
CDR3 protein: CASSSAQLAGFTGELFF

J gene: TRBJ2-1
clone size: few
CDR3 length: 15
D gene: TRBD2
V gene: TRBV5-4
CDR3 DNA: TGTGCCAGCAGCTTCCTAGCGGGGAGGGAGAATGAGCAGTTCTTC
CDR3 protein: CASSFLAGRENEQFF

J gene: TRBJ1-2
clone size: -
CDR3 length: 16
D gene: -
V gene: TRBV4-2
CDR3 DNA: TGTGCCAGCACCGGGGGGGGAACCCGGGAGCTATATGGCTACACCTTC
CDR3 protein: CASTGGGTRELYGYTF

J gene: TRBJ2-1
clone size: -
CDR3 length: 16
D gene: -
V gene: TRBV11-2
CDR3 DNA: TGTGCAAGCAGCTTAGTAAGTGGTATCTCCTACAATGATCAGTTCTTC
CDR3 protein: CASSLVSGISYNDQFF

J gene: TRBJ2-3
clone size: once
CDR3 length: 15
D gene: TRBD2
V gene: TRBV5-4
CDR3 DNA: TGTGCCAGCAGAAAAGCGGGGGGAAAACCAGATACGCAGTATTTT
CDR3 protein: CASRKAGGKPDTQYF

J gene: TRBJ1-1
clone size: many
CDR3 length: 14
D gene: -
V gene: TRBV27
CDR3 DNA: TGTGCCAGCAGTTTAAGACAGTCGAACACTGAAGCTTTCTTT
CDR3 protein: CASSLRQSNTEAFF

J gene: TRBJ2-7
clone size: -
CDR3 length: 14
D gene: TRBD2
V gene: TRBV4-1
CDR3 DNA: TGCGCCAGCAGCCAAGCGGGGGGGGCTTACGAGCAGTACTTC
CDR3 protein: CASSQAGGAYEQYF

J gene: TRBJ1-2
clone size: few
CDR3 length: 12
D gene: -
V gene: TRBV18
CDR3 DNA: TGTGCCAGCTCACCAGGGGATGGAGGCTACACCTTC
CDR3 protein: CASSPGDGGYTF

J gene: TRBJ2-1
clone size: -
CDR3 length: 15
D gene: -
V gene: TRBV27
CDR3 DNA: TGTGCCAGCAGTTTAAATGATCGGGGCTACAATGAGCAGTTCTTC
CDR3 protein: CASSLNDRGYNEQFF

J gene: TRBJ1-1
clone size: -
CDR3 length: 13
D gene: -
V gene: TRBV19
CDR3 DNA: TGTGCCAGTAGTACCAGGGTCAGCACTGAAGCTTTCTTT
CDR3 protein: CASSTRVSTEAFF

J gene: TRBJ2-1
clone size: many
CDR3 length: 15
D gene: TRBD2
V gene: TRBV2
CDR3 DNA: TGTGCCAGCAGAAGACTAGCGGGGGGCGACAATGAGCAGTTCTTC
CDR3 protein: CASRRLAGGDNEQFF

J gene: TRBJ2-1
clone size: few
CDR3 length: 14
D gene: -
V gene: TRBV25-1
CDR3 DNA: TGTGCCAGCAGTGAAACCCCAGGGATCAATGAGCAGTTCTTC
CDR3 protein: CASSETPGINEQFF